This TCR beta chain was identified during a study of T-cell memory formation after mild COVID-19. Study findings and constraints: Day 15 to 85 contracting clones showed balanced CD4/CD8; later expanders leaned CD4+. Shrinking CD4+ clones were chiefly CM and EM; CD8+ ones were chiefly EMRA.

V dropped 2 bases and J dropped 7 bases, with 15 bases sitting between them. This CDR3 region has 14 residues. Germline CDR1 DFQATT, CDR2 SNEGSKA (reference sequence). This clonotype has a handful of counts. Its matching antigen is unknown. TCRalpha and TCRbeta libraries used 5'RACE with constant-segment primers and UMIs. TCRdb used MiXCR to reprocess the 5' RACE reads, holding one entry per CDR3 protein. Here the sample spans about 140,000 distinct CDR3 sequences, around 14% being singletons. Sequencing input: PBMCs or a T cell subset sorted from them (not recorded which). This receptor was identified in an adult woman who had mild COVID-19 (a few samples of this study predate the infection). Cell type and time point are not known. The genes are TRBV20-1 and TRBJ1-5, with D possibly TRBD1 on 5 matching bases. CDR3 amino acids: CSARSTASQQPQHF. DNA of the CDR3: TGCAGTGCTAGATCGACAGCTTCACAACAGCCCCAGCATTTT.